This T cell receptor beta chain was sequenced for a study of Graves' ophthalmopathy and Graves' hyperthyroidism. Overall study findings and caveats: Blood shared most expanded thyroid clonotypes above 0.001 frequency.

RNA served as the template for amplifying TCR beta CDR3 regions. HTBI primers primed a first-round RT-PCR, and a second-round multiplex PCR followed. TCRdb called the multiplex PCR reads again in MiXCR, with one record for every CDR3 protein. The data contain approximately 17,000 distinct CDR3 sequences, more than 45% of them singletons. The CDR3 has 15 amino acids. Germline CDR1 SGDLS, CDR2 YYNGEE. Trimming took 4 bases from V and 5 from J, leaving 15 bases between them. Being free of ophthalmopathy for 18 months of follow-up defined stable hyperthyroidism. The PBMC fraction was derived from under 11 ml of fresh peripheral blood. This clonotype was picked up a small number of times. The target antigen is unknown.

The TCR originated in a middle-aged woman with stable Graves' hyperthyroidism. This chain uses TRBV9 with TRBJ1-4, with unresolved D. Sequencing used peripheral blood. Here the CDR3 DNA reads TGTGCCAGCAGCTCAGATGGGCAGAGAAATGAAAAACTGTTTTTT. Translated: CASSSDGQRNEKLFF.